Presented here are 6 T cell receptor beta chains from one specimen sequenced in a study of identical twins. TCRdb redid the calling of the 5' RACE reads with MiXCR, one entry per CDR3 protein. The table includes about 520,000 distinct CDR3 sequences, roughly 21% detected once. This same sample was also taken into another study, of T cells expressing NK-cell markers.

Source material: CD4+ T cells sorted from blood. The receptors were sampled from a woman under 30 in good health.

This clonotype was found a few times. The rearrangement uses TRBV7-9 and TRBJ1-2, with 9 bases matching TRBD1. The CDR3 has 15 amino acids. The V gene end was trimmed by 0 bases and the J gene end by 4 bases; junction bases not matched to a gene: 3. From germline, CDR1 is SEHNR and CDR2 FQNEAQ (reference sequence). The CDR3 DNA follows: TGTGCCAGCAGCTTAGCGGGGGGACAGGGCTATGGCTACACCTTC. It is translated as CASSLAGGQGYGYTF.

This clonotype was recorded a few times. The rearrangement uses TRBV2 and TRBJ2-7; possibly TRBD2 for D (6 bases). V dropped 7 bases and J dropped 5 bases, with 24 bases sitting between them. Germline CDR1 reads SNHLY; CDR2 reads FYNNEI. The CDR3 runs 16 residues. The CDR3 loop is CASTIPPRGISDEQYF. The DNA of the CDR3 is TGTGCCAGCACTATCCCCCCTCGGGGGATCAGCGACGAGCAGTACTTC. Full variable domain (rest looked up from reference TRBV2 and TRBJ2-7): EPEVTQTPSHQVTQMGQEVILRCVPISNHLYFYWYRQILGQKVEFLVSFYNNEISEKSEIFDDQFSVERPDGSNFTLKIRSTKLEDSAMYFCASTIPPRGISDEQYFGPGTRLTVT.

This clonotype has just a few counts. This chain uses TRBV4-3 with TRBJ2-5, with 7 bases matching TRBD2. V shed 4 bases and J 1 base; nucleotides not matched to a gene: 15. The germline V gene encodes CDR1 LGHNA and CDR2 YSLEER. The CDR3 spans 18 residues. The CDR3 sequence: CASSPRFAGEDTQETQYF. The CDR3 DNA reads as TGCGCCAGCAGCCCGCGATTTGCGGGAGAAGATACCCAAGAGACCCAGTACTTC.

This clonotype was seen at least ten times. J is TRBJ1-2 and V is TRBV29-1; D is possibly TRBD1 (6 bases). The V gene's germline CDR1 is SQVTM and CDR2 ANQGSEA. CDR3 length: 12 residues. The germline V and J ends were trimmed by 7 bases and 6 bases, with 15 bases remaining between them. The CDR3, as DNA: TGCAGCGACCTTAAACAGGGCCATGGCTACACCTTC. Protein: CSDLKQGHGYTF.

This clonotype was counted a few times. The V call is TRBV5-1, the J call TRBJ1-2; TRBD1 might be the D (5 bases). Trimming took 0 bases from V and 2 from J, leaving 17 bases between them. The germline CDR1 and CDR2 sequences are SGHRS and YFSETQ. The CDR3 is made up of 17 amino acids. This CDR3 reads CASSLAGRQGGNYGYTF. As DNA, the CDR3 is TGCGCCAGCAGCTTGGCCGGGAGGCAGGGAGGCAACTATGGCTACACCTTC.

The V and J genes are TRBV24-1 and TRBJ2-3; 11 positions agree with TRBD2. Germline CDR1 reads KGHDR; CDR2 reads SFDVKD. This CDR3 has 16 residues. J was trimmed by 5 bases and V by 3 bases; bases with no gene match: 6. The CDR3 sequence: CATSDGLAGGRDTQYF. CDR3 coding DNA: TGTGCCACCAGTGATGGGCTAGCGGGAGGCAGAGATACGCAGTATTTT.